The 27 T cell receptor beta chains reported below all come from one sample, sequenced in a study of identical twins. TCRdb re-called the 5' RACE reads through MiXCR, storing one row per CDR3 protein. The repertoire includes about 890,000 distinct CDR3 sequences, approximately 13% of them detected once, and around 1.5% sits in the top ten. The same sample was also used in a study of yellow fever vaccine responses in identical twins.

Source material: PBMCs. All receptors come from a woman under 30 in good health.

The rearrangement uses TRBV2 and TRBJ2-7; 14 bases align to TRBD2. V gave up 7 bases and J gave up 2 bases; unmatched junction bases: 4. The CDR3 runs 15 residues. The V gene's germline CDR1 is SNHLY and CDR2 FYNNEI. CDR3 coding DNA: TGTGCCAGCACCGTGACTAGCGGGGGGGCCTACGAGCAGTACGTC. It codes for CASTVTSGGAYEQYV.

In its sample, this clonotype was seen many times. J is TRBJ2-3 and V is TRBV5-1; TRBD1 matches 7 bases. The CDR3 is 14 amino acids. Germline trimming cut 4 bases from V and 2 bases from J; bases unmatched to any gene: 4. The germline V gene encodes CDR1 SGHRS and CDR2 YFSETQ. This chain's CDR3 is CASSEGQNTDTQYF. The CDR3 DNA reads TGCGCCAGCAGCGAGGGACAGAACACAGATACGCAGTATTTT.

The V gene is TRBV24-1, the J gene TRBJ2-3, with 10 nucleotides matching TRBD2. After removal of 3 bases from V and 0 bases from J, the junction contained 5 bases not matched to a gene. This CDR3 region has 17 residues. Germline CDR1 is KGHDR and CDR2 is SFDVKD. CDR3: CATSDGGTSASTDTQYF. For the CDR3, the DNA is TGTGCCACCAGTGATGGCGGGACTAGCGCCAGCACAGATACGCAGTATTTT.

The chain links TRBV6-5 to TRBJ2-6; the D is unclear. The CDR3 covers 15 residues. Trimming pared 2 bases from V and 3 bases from J, leaving 8 bases between. CDR1 is MNHEY, CDR2 SVGAGI, per germline. The CDR3 DNA reads as TGTGCCAGCAGTTACCAAGGAAGTGGGGCCAACGTCCTGACTTTC. This gives the protein CASSYQGSGANVLTF.

V and J are TRBV7-9 and TRBJ2-1; D is possibly TRBD2 (6 bases). Germline CDR1 and CDR2: SEHNR and FQNEAQ (reference sequence). The CDR3 has 16 amino acids. Trimming pared 3 bases from V and 2 bases from J, leaving 14 bases between. This CDR3 is CASSFDEGLAYNEQFF. The CDR3 DNA sequence: TGTGCCAGCAGCTTCGACGAGGGACTGGCCTACAATGAGCAGTTCTTC.

This clonotype was found a few times. The chain carries TRBV20-1 and TRBJ2-3; D possibly corresponds to TRBD1 (7 bases). This CDR3 has 15 amino acids. V dropped 0 bases and J dropped 2 bases, with 12 bases sitting between them. Germline values: CDR1 DFQATT, CDR2 SNEGSKA (reference sequence). The CDR3 DNA follows: TGCAGTGCTAGAGATGGGGGGACAGTCACAGATACGCAGTATTTT. This sequence encodes CSARDGGTVTDTQYF.

This clonotype was detected only a few times. The rearrangement uses TRBV28 and TRBJ2-5; D might be TRBD1 or TRBD2, each matching 5 bases. Trimming removed 7 bases at V and 2 bases at J, with 14 bases between. The CDR3 has 14 amino acids. From germline, CDR1 is MDHEN and CDR2 SYDVKM. For the CDR3, the DNA is TGTGCCAGCAACCTAATAGGGACGCAAGAGACCCAGTACTTC. Amino acid sequence: CASNLIGTQETQYF.

This clonotype was counted between two and nine times. V is TRBV20-1 and J is TRBJ2-7; 9 bases align to TRBD2. This CDR3 has 15 residues. Per germline, CDR1 DFQATT and CDR2 SNEGSKA (reference sequence). Trimming removed 6 bases from V and 9 bases from J; junction bases left unmatched: 18. The CDR3 sequence: CSARGEASGTVGQYF. The CDR3 coding sequence is TGCAGTGCCCGAGGGGAGGCTAGCGGGACTGTGGGGCAGTACTTC.

This clonotype was counted between two and nine times. The chain has TRBV21-1 and TRBJ2-1; TRBD1, the D gene given by the table, was not confirmed from the DNA. TRBV21-1 is described as a pseudogene. The CDR3 covers 21 residues. CDR3 sequence: CASSTPGIRTFHAGVYNEQFF. The CDR3 DNA sequence: TGTGCCAGCAGCACCCCGGGTATCCGGACCTTTCATGCGGGCGTATACAATGAGCAGTTCTTC.

This clonotype has more than one count but fewer than ten. The chain links TRBV13 to TRBJ2-3; 11 bases line up with TRBD1. Looked up from germline, CDR1 is PRHDT and CDR2 is FYEKMQ (reference sequence). The CDR3 runs to 16 residues. The V segment lost 5 bases and the J segment 4 bases; nucleotides outside the gene matches: 8. The CDR3 nucleotides are TGTGCCAGCAGCCTCCTCCGGGACAGGGGGTCAGATACGCAGTATTTT. It encodes CASSLLRDRGSDTQYF.

This clonotype was seen a handful of times. The V call is TRBV6-2 or TRBV6-3, the J call TRBJ2-5; D is unclear. The CDR3 runs 12 residues. The V end lost 5 bases, the J end lost 5 bases, and 9 bases lay between the germline ends. Germline CDR1 MNHEY, CDR2 SVGEGT. This CDR3 is CASSPLHETQYF. The CDR3 bases are TGTGCCAGCAGTCCCCTGCATGAGACCCAGTACTTC.

This clonotype was counted between two and nine times. The chain carries TRBV6-2 or TRBV6-3 and TRBJ2-2; the D gene is possibly TRBD1 (6 bases). This CDR3 has 15 residues. Germline V gene lookup returns CDR1 MNHEY and CDR2 SVGEGT. V shed 11 bases and J shed 5 bases, with 21 bases lying between them. CDR3 DNA: TGTGCCCGCTCATCGGGACACCCGGGGACCGGGGAGCTGTTTTTT. Translation: CARSSGHPGTGELFF.

The sample holds a few counts of this clonotype. The gene calls are TRBV6-5 and TRBJ2-5; tentatively, D is TRBD1 (6 bases). The V end was cut by 5 bases, the J end by 5 bases, with 21 bases between. Looked up from germline, CDR1 is MNHEY and CDR2 is SVGAGI. CDR3 size: 16 residues. The CDR3 reads CASSLQGVLSRETQYF. Written as DNA, the CDR3 is TGTGCCAGCAGTCTACAGGGTGTTCTTTCTAGGGAGACCCAGTACTTC.

CDR3 protein: CASSFWGDWTEAFF. Written as DNA, the CDR3 is TGTGCCAGCAGTTTTTGGGGAGATTGGACTGAAGCTTTCTTT. V gene TRBV28 combines with J gene TRBJ1-1; D not certain. This CDR3 has 14 amino acids. Trimming cost V 3 bases and J 5 bases, with 13 bases left between them. Germline assignment: CDR1 MDHEN and CDR2 SYDVKM.

J is TRBJ2-3 and V is TRBV20-1, with TRBD2 matching 13 bases. The V gene end was trimmed by 6 bases and the J gene end by 9 bases; junction bases not matched to a gene: 9. This CDR3 region has 14 residues. CDR1 DFQATT and CDR2 SNEGSKA come from the germline V gene (reference sequence). The DNA of the CDR3 is TGCAGTGCCCGAACTAGCGGGGGGGCACAAACGCAGTATTTT. Translation: CSARTSGGAQTQYF.

The chain links TRBV19 to TRBJ2-3; TRBD1 matches 9 bases. The CDR3 runs 14 residues. Germline V lookup: CDR1 LNHDA, CDR2 SQIVND (reference sequence). V shed 7 bases and J 3 bases; nucleotides not matched to a gene: 5. CDR3: CASTLGQGTDTQYF. CDR3 bases: TGTGCCAGTACCCTGGGACAGGGTACAGATACGCAGTATTTT.

This chain's CDR3 is CSAGLGERFYNEQFF. CDR3 nucleotides: TGCAGTGCCGGGTTGGGAGAGAGGTTCTACAATGAGCAGTTCTTC. The chain uses TRBV20-1 and TRBJ2-1; a possible D gene is TRBD2 (5 bases). Germline V lookup: CDR1 DFQATT, CDR2 SNEGSKA (reference sequence). Between the trimmed V and J ends, which lost 6 bases and 3 bases, there was a span of 18 bases. This CDR3 has 15 amino acids.

Notes on this clonotype: A junction end diverges from the germline sequence, so it may reflect a read error. The chain uses TRBV12-3 or TRBV12-4 and TRBJ2-3; 9 bases map to TRBD1. There are 12 residues in the CDR3. CDR3 region: CASTTPGQGGGF. CDR3 sequence (DNA): TGTGCCAGCACCACTCCGGGACAGGGAGGAGGGTTT.

The chain uses TRBV10-2 and TRBJ2-1, with D perhaps TRBD2 (6 bases). CDR1 and CDR2 from the germline V gene are WSHSY and SAAADI. With 6 bases removed from V and 2 bases from J, the gap between germline ends came to 14 bases. The CDR3 contains 15 residues. The CDR3 region has the DNA TGCGCCAGCAGACCGATTAGACTAGCCTACAATGAGCAGTTCTTC. This translates into CASRPIRLAYNEQFF.

This chain links TRBV6-1 with TRBJ2-1; 7 bases map to TRBD1. The germline CDR1 and CDR2 sequences are MNHNS and SASEGT. The CDR3 length is 15 residues. V lost 6 bases, J lost 0 bases, and 5 bases stayed unmatched. The CDR3 DNA reads as TGTGCCAGCAGAATCGACAGGGACTCCTACAATGAGCAGTTCTTC. As protein: CASRIDRDSYNEQFF.

The chain links TRBV20-1 to TRBJ2-7, with 7 positions matching TRBD1. The CDR3 spans 14 residues. Germline V gene lookup returns CDR1 DFQATT and CDR2 SNEGSKA (reference sequence). Germline trimming cut 3 bases from V and 0 bases from J; bases unmatched to any gene: 5. CDR3 nucleotide sequence: TGCAGTGCTAGGCGCGCAGGGGGCTCCTACGAGCAGTACGTC. Protein product: CSARRAGGSYEQYV.

This clonotype has a count of ten or more. This chain connects TRBV20-1 to TRBJ2-7; TRBD2 might be the D (6 bases). Trimming shortened V by 3 bases and J by 3 bases, and 12 bases separated the two germline ends. The CDR3 is 13 residues long. Germline V lookup: CDR1 DFQATT, CDR2 SNEGSKA (reference sequence). DNA of the CDR3: TGCAGTGCTAGGACCCCCGGGGGCTACGAGCAGTACGTC. It yields the protein CSARTPGGYEQYV.

The chain couples TRBV29-1 to TRBJ2-5; 10 bases line up with TRBD2. This CDR3 is built from 14 residues. Germline-derived CDR1 and CDR2 are SQVTM and ANQGSEA. V lost 4 bases and J lost 5; bases outside the gene matches: 7. CDR3 nucleotides: TGCAGCGTTGCAGCGGGGGGGACGGTGGAGACCCAGTACTTC. Translation: CSVAAGGTVETQYF. Based on the CDR3 plus reference TRBV29-1 and TRBJ2-5, the full variable domain is SAVISQKPSRDICQRGTSLTIQCQVDSQVTMMFWYRQQPGQSLTLIATANQGSEATYESGFVIDKFPISRPNLTFSTLTVSNMSPEDSSIYLCSVAAGGTVETQYFGPGTRLLVL.

This clonotype was found a few times. The chain joins TRBV6-1 to TRBJ2-7; perhaps D is TRBD1 or TRBD2 (5 bases each). Looked up from germline, CDR1 is MNHNS and CDR2 is SASEGT. With 7 bases removed from V and 3 bases from J, the gap between germline ends came to 16 bases. The CDR3 extends over 14 amino acids. In DNA, the CDR3 is TGTGCCAGCACAAGGAGAGAGGGGTACTACGAGCAGTACTTC. Protein product: CASTRREGYYEQYF.

This clonotype was seen at least ten times. V gene TRBV12-3 or TRBV12-4 combines with J gene TRBJ1-1; TRBD1 matches 9 bases. Unmatched junction bases numbered 2, after V lost 6 bases and J lost 3 bases. This CDR3 is 13 amino acids long. CDR3 amino acids: CASRGQGDTEAFF. CDR3 DNA sequence: TGTGCCAGCAGGGGACAGGGAGACACTGAAGCTTTCTTT.

This sequence joins TRBV12-3 or TRBV12-4 and TRBJ2-1; no clear D gene. The CDR3 is made up of 16 amino acids. Deletions cut 3 bases from V and 0 bases from J, with 12 bases between. DNA for the CDR3: TGTGCCAGCAGTTTTGTATTGTTGAGCTCCTACAATGAGCAGTTCTTC. Translated, it gives CASSFVLLSSYNEQFF.

This clonotype has a handful of counts. The chain carries TRBV19 and TRBJ1-5, with unresolved D. This CDR3 has 14 residues. Germline V gene data show CDR1 as LNHDA and CDR2 as SQIVND (reference sequence). V was shortened by 6 bases and J by 2 bases, with 11 bases between the two germline ends. The DNA of the CDR3 is TGTGCCAGTAGGCTACGGGAGGGCAATCAGCCCCAGCATTTT. Its protein is CASRLREGNQPQHF.